The rows below give T cell receptor beta chains drawn from one sample of a study of blood T cell repertoires in COVID-19. The method was immunoSEQ multiplex PCR; TCRdb's version includes in-frame clones alone and lacks a portion of them. The repertoire holds about 350,000 clones, roughly 87% seen once, with about 3.9% in the top ten. The sequencing input was peripheral blood. The receptors shown here come from a woman aged 60-75 years with COVID-19, enrolled during active disease. Both conserved end residues are part of each CDR3. The D gene is left open where the match is weak. Clone size, where shown, is once, few, many, or a class for clones that have expanded.

D	V	size	J	DNA	CDR3
-	TRBV4-2	-	TRBJ1-6	TGTGCCAGCAGCCAAGATCTTCGGACAAGATTAAATTCACCCCTCCACTTT	CASSQDLRTRLNSPLHF
-	TRBV6-5	-	TRBJ2-7	TGTGCCAGCACCAGGGACACCGCCTCCTACGAGCAGTACTTC	CASTRDTASYEQYF
-	TRBV6-1	-	TRBJ1-5	TGTGCCAGCAGTGAAGTGTGGGCTGACCAGCCCCAGCATTTT	CASSEVWADQPQHF
-	TRBV28	-	TRBJ2-1	TGTGCCAGCAGTAACAGTCCCTCCTACAATGAGCAGTTCTTC	CASSNSPSYNEQFF
TRBD1	TRBV5-1	-	TRBJ2-2	TGCGCCAGCAGCTTGAGGGACAGAAACACCGGGGAGCTGTTTTTT	CASSLRDRNTGELFF
TRBD1	TRBV12-3/TRBV12-4	-	TRBJ2-2	TGTGCCAGCAGTACGACAGGGCAGGAGGAGCTGTTTTTT	CASSTTGQEELFF
TRBD1	TRBV2	once	TRBJ2-1	TGTGCCAGCAGCAAAGGACAGGTCCCCTACAATGAGCAGTTCTTC	CASSKGQVPYNEQFF
TRBD1	TRBV2	-	TRBJ2-3	TGTGCCAGCAGTGAAGAACTTGGGACAGGGGTGTTAGCGCAGTATTTT	CASSEELGTGVLAQYF
-	TRBV7-9	-	TRBJ2-2	TGTGCCAGCTCTAACTATTTCACCGGGGAGCTGTTTTTT	CASSNYFTGELFF
-	TRBV5-5	-	TRBJ2-4	TGTGCCAGCAGCTTTTTACAGTCAAAAAACATTCAGTACTTC	CASSFLQSKNIQYF
TRBD1	TRBV5-1	-	TRBJ1-4	TGCGCCAGCAGCAAGGGGGCAGCTAATGAAAAACTGTTTTTT	CASSKGAANEKLFF
TRBD1	TRBV27	-	TRBJ1-6	TGTGCCAGCAGTTTTGGGACAGAAAATTCACCCCTCCACTTT	CASSFGTENSPLHF
-	TRBV3-1/TRBV3-2	-	TRBJ1-4	TGTGCCAGCAGCCCACGGACACATGAAAAACTGTTTTTT	CASSPRTHEKLFF
TRBD1	TRBV19	once	TRBJ1-5	TGTGCCAGTAGCATCGGGACAGGGGGGGTTGAGGGCAATCAGCCCCAGCATTTT	CASSIGTGGVEGNQPQHF
-	TRBV10-3	-	TRBJ2-3	TGTGCCAGCAGGGAGGCGTCCACAGATACGCAGTATTTT	CASREASTDTQYF
-	TRBV6-5	-	TRBJ1-2	TGTGCCAGCAGTACCCAGTACTATGGCTACACCTTC	CASSTQYYGYTF
-	TRBV28	-	TRBJ1-1	TGTGCCAGCGTCCGTAGAGTCTACTACACTGAAGCTTTCTTT	CASVRRVYYTEAFF
TRBD1	TRBV11-1	-	TRBJ2-2	TGTGCCAGCAGGGCGACAGGGGCCAACACCGGGGAGCTGTTTTTT	CASRATGANTGELFF
TRBD2	TRBV6-5	-	TRBJ2-3	TGTGCCAGCAGTTACGCGGTAGCGGGGGGTGCAGATACGCAGTATTTT	CASSYAVAGGADTQYF
TRBD2	TRBV5-1	-	TRBJ2-5	TGCGCCAGCAGCCCGGAGATTGAGCGGGGGGGCAGAGGGGTCGGGAGAGAGACCCAGTACTTC	CASSPEIERGGRGVGRETQYF
-	TRBV6-6	-	TRBJ2-7	TGTGCCAGCAGCCAGGACATGTACGAGCAGTACTTC	CASSQDMYEQYF
-	TRBV5-1	few	TRBJ1-2	TGCGCCAGCAACCAGGGAAGGGGCTACACCTTC	CASNQGRGYTF
-	TRBV19	-	TRBJ2-7	TGTGCCAGTAGTCCAATACAGGGAAGCGAGCAGTACTTC	CASSPIQGSEQYF
-	TRBV6-5	once	TRBJ1-2	TGTGCCAGCAGTTACGACGGGGACTATGGCTACACCTTC	CASSYDGDYGYTF
TRBD1	TRBV19	-	TRBJ1-4	TGTGCCAGTAGGAGTACGGGACAGCTGTATGAAAAACTGTTTTTT	CASRSTGQLYEKLFF
TRBD2	TRBV5-4	-	TRBJ2-2	TGTGCCAGCAGCCCGGGACTAGCTGGGGCCGGGGAGCTGTTTTTT	CASSPGLAGAGELFF
TRBD1	TRBV7-8	-	TRBJ2-3	TGTGCCAGCAGCTCCGCAGGGGGCAGGGGAACAGATACGCAGTATTTT	CASSSAGGRGTDTQYF
TRBD1	TRBV4-2	-	TRBJ1-2	TGTGCCAGCAGCCAAGCCGGGACAGGGGGAGGCTACACCTTC	CASSQAGTGGGYTF
-	TRBV15	-	TRBJ2-5	TGTGCCACCAGCAAGGGGGGGGCTGGGGAGACCCAGTACTTC	CATSKGGAGETQYF
-	TRBV5-1	-	TRBJ2-3	TGCGCCAGCAGCCGACAGGAGGTGTCGGATACGCAGTATTTT	CASSRQEVSDTQYF
-	TRBV29-1	-	TRBJ1-1	TGCAGCGTAGGGATGTACAGGGAAACTGAAGCTTTCTTT	CSVGMYRETEAFF
TRBD1	TRBV5-5	-	TRBJ2-2	TGTGCCAGCAGCCAACGGACAGGGATAAACACCGGGGAGCTGTTTTTT	CASSQRTGINTGELFF
-	TRBV5-1	once	TRBJ2-3	TGCGCCAGCAGCCAAGGACTGCCCACAGATACGCAGTATTTT	CASSQGLPTDTQYF
-	TRBV15	-	TRBJ2-7	TGTGCCACCAGCAGAGGGACAACGTCCTACGAGCAGTACTTC	CATSRGTTSYEQYF
TRBD1	TRBV18	-	TRBJ1-6	TGTGCCAGCTCACCCCTACAGGGGGACACTTCACCCCTCCACTTT	CASSPLQGDTSPLHF
-	TRBV5-1	-	TRBJ2-1	TGCGCCAGCTCCCCAAGGGGCGGGGCTCAAGATGAGCAGTTCTTC	CASSPRGGAQDEQFF
-	TRBV6-5	-	TRBJ1-1	TGTGCCAGCAGCTCGGGACTTTCGAACACTGAAGCTTTCTTT	CASSSGLSNTEAFF
TRBD1	TRBV29-1	-	TRBJ1-2	TGCAGCGTTGAACCGCAGGGGGCGCGTGGCTATGGCTACACCTTC	CSVEPQGARGYGYTF
-	TRBV7-3	-	TRBJ2-2	TGTGCCAGCAGCGGGCCGACCGGGGAGCTGTTTTTT	CASSGPTGELFF
-	TRBV6-1	-	TRBJ1-5	TGTGCCAGCAGTGAGGCGGGGGGCCAGCCCCAGCATTTT	CASSEAGGQPQHF